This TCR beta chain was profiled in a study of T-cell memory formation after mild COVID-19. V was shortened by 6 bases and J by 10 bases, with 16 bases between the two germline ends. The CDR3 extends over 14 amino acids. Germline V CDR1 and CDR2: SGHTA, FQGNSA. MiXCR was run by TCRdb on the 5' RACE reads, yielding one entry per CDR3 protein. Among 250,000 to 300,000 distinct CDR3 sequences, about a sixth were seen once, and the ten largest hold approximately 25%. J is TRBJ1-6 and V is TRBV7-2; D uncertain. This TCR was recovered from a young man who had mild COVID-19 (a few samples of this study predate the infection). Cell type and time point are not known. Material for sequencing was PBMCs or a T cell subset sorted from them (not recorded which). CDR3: CASRLVAGASPLHF. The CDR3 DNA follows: TGTGCCAGCAGACTAGTTGCAGGAGCCTCACCCCTCCACTTT. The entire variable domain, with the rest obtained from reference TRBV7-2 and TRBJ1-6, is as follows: GAGVSQSPSNKVTEKGKDVELRCDPISGHTALYWYRQSLGQGLEFLIYFQGNSAPDKSGLPSDRFSAERTGGSVSTLTIQRTQQEDSAVYLCASRLVAGASPLHFGNGTRLTVT.